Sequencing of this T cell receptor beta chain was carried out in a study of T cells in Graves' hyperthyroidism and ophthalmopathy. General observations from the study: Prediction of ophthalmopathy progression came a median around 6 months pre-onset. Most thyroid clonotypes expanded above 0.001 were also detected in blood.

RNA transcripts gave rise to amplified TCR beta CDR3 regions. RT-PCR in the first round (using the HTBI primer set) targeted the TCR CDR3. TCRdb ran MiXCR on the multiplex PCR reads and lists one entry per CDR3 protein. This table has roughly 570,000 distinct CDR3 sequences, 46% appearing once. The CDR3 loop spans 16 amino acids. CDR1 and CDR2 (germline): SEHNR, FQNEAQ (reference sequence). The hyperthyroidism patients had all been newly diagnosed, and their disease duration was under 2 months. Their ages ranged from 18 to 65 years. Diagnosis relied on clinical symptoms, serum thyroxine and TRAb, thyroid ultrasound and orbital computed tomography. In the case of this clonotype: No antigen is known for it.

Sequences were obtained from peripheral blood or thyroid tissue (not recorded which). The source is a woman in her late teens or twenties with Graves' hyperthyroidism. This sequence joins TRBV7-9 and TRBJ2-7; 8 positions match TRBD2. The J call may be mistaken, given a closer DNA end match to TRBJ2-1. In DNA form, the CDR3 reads TGTGCCAGCAGCTTATGGGCGGGAGGCCGATACAATGAGCAGTTCTTC. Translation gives CASSLWAGGRYNEQFF.